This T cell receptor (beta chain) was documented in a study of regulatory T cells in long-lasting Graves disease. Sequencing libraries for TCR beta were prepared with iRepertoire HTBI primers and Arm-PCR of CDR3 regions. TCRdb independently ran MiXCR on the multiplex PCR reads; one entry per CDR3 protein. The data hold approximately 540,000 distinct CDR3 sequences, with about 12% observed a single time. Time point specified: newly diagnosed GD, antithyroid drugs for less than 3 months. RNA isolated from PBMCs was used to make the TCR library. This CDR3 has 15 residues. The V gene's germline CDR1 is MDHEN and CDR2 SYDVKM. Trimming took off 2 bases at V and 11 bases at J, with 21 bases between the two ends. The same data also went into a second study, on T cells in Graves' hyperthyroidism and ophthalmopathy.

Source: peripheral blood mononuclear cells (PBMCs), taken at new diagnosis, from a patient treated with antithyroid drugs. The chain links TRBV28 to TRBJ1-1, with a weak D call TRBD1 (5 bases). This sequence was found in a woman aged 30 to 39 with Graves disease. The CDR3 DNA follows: TGTGCCAGCAGTTTAGGCACTCTAGGACAATCTGGGGCTTTCTTT. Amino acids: CASSLGTLGQSGAFF.